These T cell receptor beta chains were read from a single sample in a study of blood T cell repertoires in COVID-19. Sequenced by immunoSEQ multiplex PCR; TCRdb stores in-frame clones only, minus some. The sample shows some 220,000 clones, more than 75% of them seen only once. Sequencing was done on a sample of peripheral blood. Source of these receptors: a woman in her 70s with COVID-19, enrolled during active disease. The CDR3 runs from the conserved cysteine through the conserved F or W. D genes are given only for firm matches. Clone size is given for some rows only: seen once, a few or many times, or a class if the clone is expanded.

size,length,D,V,J,CDR3,DNA
.,16,TRBD2,TRBV19,TRBJ2-5,CASSTLGPDGGKTQYF,TGTGCCAGTAGTACGCTGGGACCCGACGGGGGGAAGACCCAGTACTTC
.,13,TRBD1,TRBV7-2,TRBJ1-2,CASSSDRARGYTF,TGTGCCAGCAGCTCTGACAGGGCTCGAGGCTACACCTTC
.,12,.,TRBV28,TRBJ2-7,CASSLQGKKQYF,TGTGCCAGCAGTCTTCAGGGGAAAAAGCAGTACTTC
.,17,TRBD1,TRBV6-2/TRBV6-3,TRBJ2-1,CASSYSGRGTGDNEQFF,TGTGCCAGCAGTTACTCGGGTCGAGGGACAGGAGACAATGAGCAGTTCTTC
.,14,.,TRBV7-9,TRBJ2-7,CASSRGTMIYEQYF,TGTGCCAGCAGCCGTGGTACTATGATATACGAGCAGTACTTC
.,16,TRBD2,TRBV19,TRBJ2-1,CASSVLSGRAVHEQFF,TGTGCCAGTAGTGTTCTTAGCGGGAGGGCCGTACATGAGCAGTTCTTC
.,17,TRBD2,TRBV14,TRBJ2-1,CASSHHPLAGGGNEQFF,TGTGCCAGCAGCCATCACCCCCTAGCGGGAGGGGGAAATGAGCAGTTCTTC
.,17,TRBD2,TRBV9,TRBJ2-3,CASSVLPGGSFTDTQYF,TGTGCCAGCAGCGTGTTACCGGGAGGTTCTTTCACAGATACGCAGTATTTT
few,14,.,TRBV7-2,TRBJ1-5,CASSFGPGNQPQHF,TGTGCCAGCAGCTTTGGGCCGGGCAATCAGCCCCAGCATTTT
.,14,.,TRBV28,TRBJ2-7,CASSTSTPGYEQYF,TGTGCCAGCAGTACGTCAACTCCGGGGTACGAGCAGTACTTC
.,14,TRBD1,TRBV7-9,TRBJ2-4,CASSSTGTETIQYF,TGTGCCAGCAGCTCAACCGGGACAGAGACTATTCAGTACTTC
few,13,TRBD1,TRBV14,TRBJ1-2,CASSLDRDYGYTF,TGTGCCAGCAGCCTTGACAGGGACTATGGCTACACCTTC
.,13,.,TRBV4-3,TRBJ2-1,CASSQSYRGEQFF,TGCGCCAGCAGCCAAAGTTATCGAGGGGAGCAGTTCTTC
once,13,.,TRBV19,TRBJ2-7,CASSQTPDYEQYF,TGTGCCAGTAGTCAGACTCCCGACTACGAGCAGTACTTC
.,13,TRBD1,TRBV5-6,TRBJ1-1,CASSAGTGAEAFF,TGTGCCAGCAGCGCCGGGACAGGGGCCGAAGCTTTCTTT
once,12,.,TRBV7-2,TRBJ2-1,CASSNRVREQFF,TGTGCCAGCAGCAACAGGGTAAGGGAGCAGTTCTTC
.,15,.,TRBV7-2,TRBJ2-1,CASSPRSSSYNEQFF,TGTGCCAGCAGCCCCCGTTCGAGCTCCTACAATGAGCAGTTCTTC
.,14,.,TRBV5-1,TRBJ2-7,CASSLAVNYYEQYF,TGCGCCAGCAGCTTGGCGGTAAACTACTACGAGCAGTACTTC
.,15,.,TRBV10-3,TRBJ2-7,CAISEGQGSSYEQYF,TGTGCCATCAGTGAAGGGCAGGGGAGCTCCTACGAGCAGTACTTC
.,15,.,TRBV28,TRBJ2-5,CASSLDLERKETQYF,TGTGCCAGCAGTTTAGATCTGGAGCGGAAAGAGACCCAGTACTTC
.,16,TRBD1,TRBV28,TRBJ1-4,CASSSTGTATNEKLFF,TGTGCCAGCAGTTCGACAGGGACCGCAACTAATGAAAAACTGTTTTTT
.,14,TRBD2,TRBV5-1,TRBJ2-7,CASSVASGSYEQYF,TGCGCCAGCAGTGTGGCTAGCGGTTCCTACGAGCAGTACTTC
.,12,TRBD1,TRBV2,TRBJ1-2,CASSGDREGYTF,TGTGCCAGCAGTGGAGACAGGGAGGGCTACACCTTC
.,14,.,TRBV29-1,TRBJ1-1,CSVVQEKMNTEAFF,TGCAGCGTTGTGCAGGAAAAGATGAACACTGAAGCTTTCTTT
once,14,.,TRBV5-5,TRBJ2-1,CASSPGNIYNEQFF,TGTGCCAGCAGCCCCGGGAACATCTACAATGAGCAGTTCTTC
.,14,.,TRBV7-9,TRBJ1-5,CASSYMGGQQPQHF,TGTGCCAGCAGCTATATGGGAGGTCAACAGCCCCAGCATTTT
.,15,TRBD2,TRBV7-2,TRBJ2-3,CASSRAGGSTDTQYF,TGTGCCAGCAGCCGGGCGGGAGGAAGCACAGATACGCAGTATTTT
.,16,.,TRBV10-1,TRBJ2-3,CASSESGRNTGHTQYF,TGCGCCAGCAGTGAGTCGGGGCGTAACACCGGGCATACGCAGTATTTT
once,16,.,TRBV3-1/TRBV3-2,TRBJ2-3,CASSPNPLAPTDTQYF,TGTGCCAGCAGCCCGAACCCTCTAGCGCCCACAGATACGCAGTATTTT
.,14,.,TRBV6-5,TRBJ1-2,CASTPSQGRAGYTF,TGTGCCAGCACCCCTTCCCAGGGGCGAGCTGGCTACACCTTC
.,15,TRBD1,TRBV2,TRBJ2-7,CASSDAAQGAYEQYF,TGTGCCAGCAGTGATGCGGCCCAGGGGGCCTACGAGCAGTACTTC
.,17,TRBD2,TRBV10-3,TRBJ2-3,CAISEPHSGSLGDTQYF,TGTGCCATCAGTGAGCCACATAGCGGGAGTCTCGGGGATACGCAGTATTTT
.,13,TRBD1,TRBV2,TRBJ1-6,CASSYRGSSPLHF,TGTGCCAGCAGTTACAGGGGTTCTTCACCCCTCCACTTT
.,15,TRBD1,TRBV28,TRBJ1-3,CASSLTGVSGNTIYF,TGTGCCAGCAGTTTAACAGGGGTCTCTGGAAACACCATATATTTT
.,13,TRBD1,TRBV11-2,TRBJ2-1,CASSIGEQGEQFF,TGTGCCAGCAGCATAGGGGAACAGGGGGAGCAGTTCTTC
.,13,.,TRBV2,TRBJ1-1,CASQAQGNTEAFF,TGTGCCAGCCAAGCCCAGGGGAACACTGAAGCTTTCTTT
.,14,TRBD1,TRBV5-5,TRBJ1-5,CASSPGTVNQPQHF,TGTGCCAGCAGCCCCGGGACAGTCAATCAGCCCCAGCATTTT
.,15,TRBD2,TRBV19,TRBJ2-3,CASSIRGGITDTQYF,TGTGCCAGTAGTATACGGGGGGGAATCACAGATACGCAGTATTTT
.,14,TRBD1,TRBV7-9,TRBJ2-4,CASSLGGQRNIQYF,TGTGCCAGCAGCTTAGGGGGACAGAGGAACATTCAGTACTTC
.,16,.,TRBV3-1/TRBV3-2,TRBJ1-4,CASSRFPGSGDEKLFF,TGTGCCAGCAGCCGCTTTCCGGGGTCAGGGGACGAAAAACTGTTTTTT
.,15,.,TRBV7-2,TRBJ1-1,CASSFSTGLNTEAFF,TGTGCCAGCAGCTTTTCTACAGGGCTCAACACTGAAGCTTTCTTT
once,14,TRBD1,TRBV15,TRBJ1-6,CATSTGGRVSPLHF,TGTGCCACCAGCACAGGGGGTCGGGTTTCACCCCTCCACTTT
.,16,TRBD1,TRBV6-6,TRBJ1-3,CASSYGTASSGNTIYF,TGTGCCAGCAGTTACGGGACAGCGAGCTCTGGAAACACCATATATTTT
once,18,TRBD1,TRBV28,TRBJ1-2,CASSPDPSHRGFLGGYTF,TGTGCCAGCAGTCCCGATCCCTCACACAGGGGTTTCTTGGGTGGCTACACCTTC